The next 13 T cell receptor beta chains were all read from a single sample in a study of regulatory T cells in long-lasting Graves disease. Time point of the sample: newly diagnosed GD, antithyroid drugs for less than 3 months. TCR sequences were obtained from RNA taken from PBMCs. TCR beta libraries were built with iRepertoire HTBI primers and Arm-PCR of CDR3 regions. TCRdb independently ran MiXCR on the multiplex PCR reads; one entry per CDR3 protein. The sample shows around 480,000 distinct CDR3 sequences, around 15% of them seen only once. The same specimen was also included in a second study, on T cells in Graves' hyperthyroidism and ophthalmopathy.

The sample consisted of peripheral blood mononuclear cells (PBMCs), taken at new diagnosis, from a patient treated with antithyroid drugs. All receptors come from a woman aged 40-65 years with Graves disease.

This chain joins TRBV3-1 and TRBJ2-5; 12 positions match TRBD2. V lost 4 bases and J lost 3; bases outside the gene matches: 6. CDR3 length: 16 amino acids. Germline CDR1 is LGHDT and CDR2 is YNNKEL (reference sequence). The chain's CDR3 is CASSPTSGGFKETQYF. In nucleotides, the CDR3 is TGTGCCAGCAGCCCTACTAGCGGGGGGTTTAAAGAGACCCAGTACTTC.

The V and J genes are TRBV30 and TRBJ2-3; the D gene is possibly TRBD1 (5 bases). Germline-derived CDR1 and CDR2 are GTSNPN and SVGIG (reference sequence). This CDR3 has 15 amino acids. V was clipped by 6 bases and J by 1 base, with 17 bases between them. The CDR3 region is CACKWGISRTDTQYF. CDR3 coding DNA: TGTGCCTGCAAGTGGGGCATCTCGCGCACAGATACGCAGTATTTT.

This clonotype was observed a handful of times. A much larger clone lies a single base off, so this may be a read error. This chain uses TRBV19 with TRBJ1-5; a weak D match, TRBD1 (6 bases). Trimming took 7 bases from V and 5 from J, leaving 18 bases between them. This CDR3 has 15 amino acids. Per the germline V gene, CDR1 is LNHDA and CDR2 is SQIVND (reference sequence). The CDR3 DNA is TGTGCCAGTACCTTATGGCCGGGGGGCCATCAGCCCCAGCATTTT. Translating it yields CASTLWPGGHQPQHF.

This clonotype was recorded many times. One end of the junction is discordant with germline, which a read error may explain. J is TRBJ1-1 and V is TRBV5-1; D remains ambiguous. CDR1 is SGHRS and CDR2 is YFSETQ in the germline V gene. The CDR3 has 11 amino acids. Here the CDR3 reads CASKQNTEAFF. CDR3 nucleotides: TGTGCCAGCAAACAGAACACTGAAGCTTTCTTT.

This sequence joins TRBV2 and TRBJ1-4, with unresolved D. This CDR3 spans 14 amino acids. V dropped 7 bases and J dropped 5 bases, with 14 bases sitting between them. Germline CDR1 and CDR2: SNHLY and FYNNEI. The CDR3 DNA reads as TGTGCCAGCATCCCGAAAACATGGAATGAAAAACTGTTTTTT. Its protein is CASIPKTWNEKLFF.

Notes on this clonotype: Given a much more abundant clone one base away, this may be a read error. This rearrangement joins TRBV6-2 or TRBV6-3 to TRBJ2-7; the match to TRBD1 covers 8 bases. The germline CDR1 and CDR2 sequences are MNHEY and SVGEGT. The trim removed 2 bases at V and 5 bases at J, leaving 8 bases unmatched. The CDR3 is made up of 15 amino acids. The CDR3 protein is CASSYPGGQEDEQYF. CDR3 DNA sequence: TGTGCCAGCAGTTACCCAGGGGGACAGGAGGACGAGCAGTACTTC.

This clonotype was counted at least ten times. The rearrangement links TRBV6-1 to TRBJ1-5; D may be TRBD1 (5 bases). This CDR3 contains 14 residues. Between the trimmed V and J ends, which lost 6 bases and 5 bases, there was a span of 14 bases. Germline values: CDR1 MNHNS, CDR2 SASEGT. The CDR3 loop reads CASSPRGGDQPQHF. DNA of the CDR3: TGTGCCAGCAGCCCGAGGGGCGGGGATCAGCCCCAGCATTTT.

This clonotype appeared many times. The CDR3 nucleotides read TGCAGTGCTAGAGTGAATTGGGGGAGCTATGGCTACACCTTC. Protein: CSARVNWGSYGYTF. J is TRBJ1-2 and V is TRBV20-1; possibly TRBD1 for D (5 bases). The CDR3 is 14 residues long. The V gene lost 1 base and the J gene lost 4 bases, with 13 bases spanning the gap. Germline CDR1 reads DFQATT; CDR2 reads SNEGSKA (reference sequence).

The V and J genes are TRBV6-5 and TRBJ2-1, with TRBD2 identical over 7 bases. CDR1 MNHEY and CDR2 SVGAGI come from the germline V gene. After removal of 4 bases from V and 8 bases from J, the junction contained 5 bases not matched to a gene. CDR3 length: 13 amino acids. The CDR3 DNA reads TGTGCCAGCAGTTCGGGAGGCGCCGATGAGCAGTTCTTC. Translation: CASSSGGADEQFF.

Ten or more counts support this clonotype. The genes are TRBV5-5 and TRBJ2-2; 9 positions agree with TRBD1. V lost 4 bases and J lost 2; bases outside the gene matches: 9. CDR3 size: 17 residues. Germline CDR1 and CDR2: SGHKS and YYEKEE (reference sequence). The CDR3 loop is CASSPGQGETNTGELFF. The CDR3 DNA follows: TGTGCCAGCAGCCCGGGACAGGGCGAGACCAACACCGGGGAGCTGTTTTTT.

The genes are TRBV6-9 and TRBJ2-6; D possibly corresponds to TRBD1 (6 bases). This CDR3 contains 15 residues. Germline CDR1 reads MNHGY; CDR2 reads SVAAGI. V was trimmed by 4 bases and J by 4 bases, leaving 11 bases between them. The CDR3 nucleotides read TGTGCCAGCAGTTCGGGACACGGCGGGGCCAACGTCCTGACTTTC. Protein product: CASSSGHGGANVLTF.

This clonotype came up many times. The chain links TRBV18 to TRBJ2-1, with D perhaps given as TRBD1 or TRBD2 (5 bases each). The germline V gene encodes CDR1 KGHSH and CDR2 LQKENI. This CDR3 has 12 amino acids. The V end lost 3 bases, the J end lost 9 bases, and 9 bases lay between the germline ends. CDR3 DNA sequence: TGTGCCAGCTCACCGGGGGTCCTTGAGCAGTTCTTC. As protein: CASSPGVLEQFF.

In its sample, this clonotype was seen many times. The rearrangement joins TRBV10-3 to TRBJ1-2; D gene unclear. Trimming removed 2 bases from V and 5 bases from J, with 3 bases in between. This CDR3 is built from 11 residues. From germline, CDR1 is ENHRY and CDR2 SYGVKD. CDR3 DNA sequence: TGTGCCATCAGTGAGGATTATGGCTACACCTTC. Amino acids: CAISEDYGYTF.